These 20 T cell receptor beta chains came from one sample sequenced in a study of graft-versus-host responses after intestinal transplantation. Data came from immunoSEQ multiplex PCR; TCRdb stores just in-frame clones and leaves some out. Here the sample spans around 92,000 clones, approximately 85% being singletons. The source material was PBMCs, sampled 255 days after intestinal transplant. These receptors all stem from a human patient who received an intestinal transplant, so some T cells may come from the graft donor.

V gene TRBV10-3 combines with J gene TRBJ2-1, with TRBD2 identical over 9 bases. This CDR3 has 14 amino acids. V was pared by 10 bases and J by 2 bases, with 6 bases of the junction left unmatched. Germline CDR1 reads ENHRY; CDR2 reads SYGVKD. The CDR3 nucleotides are TGTGCCACCGCCGCTAGCGGGGCCTACAATGAGCAGTTCTTC. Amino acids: CATAASGAYNEQFF.

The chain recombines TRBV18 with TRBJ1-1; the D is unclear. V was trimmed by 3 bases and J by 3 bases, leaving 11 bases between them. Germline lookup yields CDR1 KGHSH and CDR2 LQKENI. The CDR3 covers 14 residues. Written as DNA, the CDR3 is TGTGCCAGCTCACCTCGGGCCTCTGACACTGAAGCTTTCTTT. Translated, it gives CASSPRASDTEAFF.

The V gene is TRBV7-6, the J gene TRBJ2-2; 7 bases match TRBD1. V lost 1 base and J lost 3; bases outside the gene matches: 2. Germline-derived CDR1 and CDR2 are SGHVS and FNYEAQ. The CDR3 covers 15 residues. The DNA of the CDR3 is TGTGCCAGCAGCTTAGGGGACAGCCACACCGGGGAGCTGTTTTTT. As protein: CASSLGDSHTGELFF.

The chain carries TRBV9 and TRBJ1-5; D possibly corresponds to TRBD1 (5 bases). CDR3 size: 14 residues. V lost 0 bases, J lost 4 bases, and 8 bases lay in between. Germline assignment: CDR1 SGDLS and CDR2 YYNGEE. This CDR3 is CASSVGQGNQPQHF. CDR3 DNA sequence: TGTGCCAGCAGCGTAGGTCAGGGTAATCAGCCCCAGCATTTT.

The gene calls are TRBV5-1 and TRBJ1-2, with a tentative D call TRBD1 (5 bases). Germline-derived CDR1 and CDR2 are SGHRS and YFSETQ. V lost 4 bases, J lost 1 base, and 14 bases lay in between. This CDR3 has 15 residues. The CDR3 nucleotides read TGCGCCAGCAGCCCCAACGGGGACCTTAACTATGGCTACACCTTC. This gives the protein CASSPNGDLNYGYTF.

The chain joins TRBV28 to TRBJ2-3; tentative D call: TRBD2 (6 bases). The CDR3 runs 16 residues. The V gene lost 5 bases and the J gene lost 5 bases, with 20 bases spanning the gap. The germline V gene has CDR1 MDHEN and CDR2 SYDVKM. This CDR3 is CASSPSGGALGDTQYF. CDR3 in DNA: TGTGCCAGCAGTCCCTCCGGCGGGGCCCTAGGAGATACGCAGTATTTT.

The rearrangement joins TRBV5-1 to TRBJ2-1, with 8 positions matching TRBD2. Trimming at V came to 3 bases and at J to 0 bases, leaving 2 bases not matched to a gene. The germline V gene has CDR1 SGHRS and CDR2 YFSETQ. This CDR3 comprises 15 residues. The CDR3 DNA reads TGCGCCAGCAGCTCCGGGACTAGCTCCTACAATGAGCAGTTCTTC. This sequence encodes CASSSGTSSYNEQFF.

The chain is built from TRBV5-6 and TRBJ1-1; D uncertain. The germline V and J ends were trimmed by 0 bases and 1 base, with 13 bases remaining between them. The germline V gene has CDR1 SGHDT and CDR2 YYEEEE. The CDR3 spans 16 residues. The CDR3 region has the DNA TGTGCCAGCAGCTTGGCTGGGAAATTTTCGAACACTGAAGCTTTCTTT. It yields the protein CASSLAGKFSNTEAFF.

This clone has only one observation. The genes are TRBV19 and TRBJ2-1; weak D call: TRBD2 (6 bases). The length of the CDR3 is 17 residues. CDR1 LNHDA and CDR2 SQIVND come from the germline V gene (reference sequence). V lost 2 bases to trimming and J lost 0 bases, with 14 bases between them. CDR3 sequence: CASSIRTRGSSYNEQFF. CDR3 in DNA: TGTGCCAGTAGTATAAGGACACGGGGGAGCTCCTACAATGAGCAGTTCTTC.

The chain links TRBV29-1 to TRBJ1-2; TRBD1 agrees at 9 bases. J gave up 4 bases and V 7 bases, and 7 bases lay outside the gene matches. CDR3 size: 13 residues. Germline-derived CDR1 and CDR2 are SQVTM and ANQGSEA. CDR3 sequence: CSAGQGPLYGYTF. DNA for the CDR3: TGCAGCGCTGGACAGGGGCCCCTCTATGGCTACACCTTC.

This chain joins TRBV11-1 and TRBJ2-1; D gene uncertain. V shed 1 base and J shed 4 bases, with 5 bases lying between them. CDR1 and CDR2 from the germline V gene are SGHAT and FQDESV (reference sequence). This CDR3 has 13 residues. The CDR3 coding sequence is TGTGCCAGCAGCTTAGTACTTTACAATGAGCAGTTCTTC. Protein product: CASSLVLYNEQFF.

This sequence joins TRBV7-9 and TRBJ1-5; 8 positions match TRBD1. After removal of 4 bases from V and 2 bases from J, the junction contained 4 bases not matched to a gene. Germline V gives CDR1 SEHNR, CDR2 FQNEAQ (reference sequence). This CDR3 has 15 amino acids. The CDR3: CASSSRGPGNQPQHF. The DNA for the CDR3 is TGTGCCAGCAGCTCCAGGGGGCCCGGCAATCAGCCCCAGCATTTT.

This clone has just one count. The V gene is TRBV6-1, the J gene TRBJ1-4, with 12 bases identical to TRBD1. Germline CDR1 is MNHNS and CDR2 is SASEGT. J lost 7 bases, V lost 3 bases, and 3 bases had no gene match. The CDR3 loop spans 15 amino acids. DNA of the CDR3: TGTGCCAGCAGTGAGAGGGACAGGGGGCTTGAAAAACTGTTTTTT. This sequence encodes CASSERDRGLEKLFF.

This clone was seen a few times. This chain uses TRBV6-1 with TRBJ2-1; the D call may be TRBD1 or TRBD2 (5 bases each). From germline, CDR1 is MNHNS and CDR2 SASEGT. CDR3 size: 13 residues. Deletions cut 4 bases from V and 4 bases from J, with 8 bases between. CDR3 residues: CASSGDLYNEQFF. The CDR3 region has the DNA TGTGCCAGCAGTGGGGACCTTTACAATGAGCAGTTCTTC.

DNA of the CDR3: TGCGCCAGCAGCCATGGAAAAGGTCCCCAGGTGAACACCGGGGAGCTGTTTTTT. Its protein is CASSHGKGPQVNTGELFF. The genes are TRBV4-1 and TRBJ2-2; D ambiguous. The germline gives CDR1 MGHRA, CDR2 YSYEKL. The CDR3 loop spans 18 amino acids. Deletions cut 3 bases from V and 1 base from J, with 18 bases between.

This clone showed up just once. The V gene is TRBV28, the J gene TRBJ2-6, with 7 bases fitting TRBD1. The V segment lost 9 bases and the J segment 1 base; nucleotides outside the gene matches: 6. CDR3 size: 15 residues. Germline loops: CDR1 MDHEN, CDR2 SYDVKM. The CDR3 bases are TGTGCCAGTGGGACAGCCCGATCTGGGGCCAACGTCCTGACTTTC. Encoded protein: CASGTARSGANVLTF.

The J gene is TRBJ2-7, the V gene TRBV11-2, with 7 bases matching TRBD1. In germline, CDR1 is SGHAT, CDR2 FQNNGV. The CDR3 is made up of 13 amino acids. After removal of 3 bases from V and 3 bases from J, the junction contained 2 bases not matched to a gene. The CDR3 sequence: CASSLTGLYEQYF. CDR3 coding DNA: TGTGCCAGCAGCTTGACAGGGCTCTACGAGCAGTACTTC.

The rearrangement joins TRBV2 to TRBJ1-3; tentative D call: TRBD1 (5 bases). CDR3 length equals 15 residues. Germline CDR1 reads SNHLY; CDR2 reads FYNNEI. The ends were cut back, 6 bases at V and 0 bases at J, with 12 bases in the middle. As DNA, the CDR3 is TGTGCCAGCAGAGCGGGACCTAGCTCTGGAAACACCATATATTTT. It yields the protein CASRAGPSSGNTIYF. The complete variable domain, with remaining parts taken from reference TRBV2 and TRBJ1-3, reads EPEVTQTPSHQVTQMGQEVILRCVPISNHLYFYWYRQILGQKVEFLVSFYNNEISEKSEIFDDQFSVERPDGSNFTLKIRSTKLEDSAMYFCASRAGPSSGNTIYFGEGSWLTVV.

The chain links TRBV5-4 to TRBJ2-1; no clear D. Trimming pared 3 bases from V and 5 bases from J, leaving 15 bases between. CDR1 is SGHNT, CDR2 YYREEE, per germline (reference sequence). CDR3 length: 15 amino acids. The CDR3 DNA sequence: TGTGCCAGCAGCTGGGAAACAGAAATTGACAATGAGCAGTTCTTC. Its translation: CASSWETEIDNEQFF.

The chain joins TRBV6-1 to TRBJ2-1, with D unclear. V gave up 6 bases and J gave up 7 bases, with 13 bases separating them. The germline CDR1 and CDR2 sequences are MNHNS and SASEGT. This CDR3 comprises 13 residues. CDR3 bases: TGTGCCAGCAGGCCTCCCCCCGGTAATGAGCAGTTCTTC. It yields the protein CASRPPPGNEQFF.